The 14 T cell receptor beta chains listed next were all sequenced from one sample in a study of shared clonotypes between healthy human individuals. Assay: immunoSEQ multiplex PCR; the TCRdb copy retains only in-frame clones and omits some. The data show millions of clones, with about 95% seen just once and 0.1% to 0.15% held by the top ten. Input material: naive CD4+ T cells sorted from blood. Sample subset: CD45RA+ positively selected. The receptors derive from a man aged 18 to 29 in good health.

V gene TRBV5-8 combines with J gene TRBJ2-2; D ambiguous. CDR3 length: 15 amino acids. Trimming stripped 4 bases from V and 4 bases from J, with 14 bases between. Germline V gives CDR1 SGHTS, CDR2 YDEGEE. CDR3 in amino acids: CASSRDTPGTGELFF. CDR3 nucleotide sequence: TGTGCCAGCAGCCGAGACACTCCGGGCACCGGGGAGCTGTTTTTT. Full variable domain (outside the CDR3, taken from reference TRBV5-8 and TRBJ2-2): EAGVTQSPTHLIKTRGQQATLRCSPISGHTSVYWYQQALGLGLQFLLWYDEGEERNRGNFPPRFSGRQFPNYSSELNVNALELEDSALYLCASSRDTPGTGELFFGEGSRLTVL.

In the case of this clone: Other DNA sequences in the same sample also yield this CDR3. The gene calls are TRBV7-2 and TRBJ2-7; 8 bases fit TRBD1. J was trimmed by 2 bases and V by 1 base; bases with no gene match: 4. The CDR3 consists of 15 residues. Germline V gives CDR1 SGHTA, CDR2 FQGNSA. The CDR3 nucleotides are TGTGCCAGCAGCTTAGGGCAGGGACAGGCCTACGAGCAGTACTTC. Its translation: CASSLGQGQAYEQYF.

V usage is TRBV5-1 and J usage is TRBJ2-1; 8 bases match TRBD1. There are 14 residues in the CDR3. The germline CDR1 and CDR2 sequences are SGHRS and YFSETQ. J gave up 8 bases and V 4 bases, and 8 bases lay outside the gene matches. This CDR3 reads CASSHSTGDDEQFF. Here the CDR3 DNA reads TGCGCCAGCAGCCATTCGACAGGGGACGATGAGCAGTTCTTC.

V gene TRBV27 combines with J gene TRBJ2-7, with 9 bases aligning to TRBD1. J lost 8 bases, V lost 3 bases, and 14 bases had no gene match. The CDR3 length is 16 residues. CDR1 is MNHEY, CDR2 SMNVEV, per germline (reference sequence). CDR3 DNA: TGTGCCAGCAGTTTGGGCCCCTCCGGACAGGGGAAAAAGCAGTACTTC. Amino acid sequence: CASSLGPSGQGKKQYF.

The gene calls are TRBV15 and TRBJ2-4; D gene uncertain. Trimming removed 1 base from V and 2 bases from J, with 9 bases in between. The CDR3 runs to 15 residues. Germline CDR1 is LNHNV and CDR2 is YYDKDF (reference sequence). This CDR3 is CATSRGMGTKNIQYF. DNA for the CDR3: TGTGCCACCAGCAGAGGAATGGGAACCAAAAACATTCAGTACTTC.

The chain links TRBV27 to TRBJ1-2; D gene ambiguous. Per the germline V gene, CDR1 is MNHEY and CDR2 is SMNVEV (reference sequence). The CDR3 has 13 amino acids. Trimming stripped 6 bases from V and 4 bases from J, with 12 bases between. In DNA form, the CDR3 reads TGTGCCAGCAGCCCTACGTGGCTCTATGGCTACACCTTC. Its protein product is CASSPTWLYGYTF.

This rearrangement joins TRBV5-8 to TRBJ1-6, with D tentatively TRBD1 (5 bases). Germline CDR1 reads SGHTS; CDR2 reads YDEGEE. Trimming cost V 1 base and J 0 bases, with 14 bases left between them. The CDR3 totals 18 residues. DNA of the CDR3: TGTGCCAGCAGCTTGAGAGGGGCTACCTACTCCTATAATTCACCCCTCCACTTT. It is translated as CASSLRGATYSYNSPLHF.

This rearrangement joins TRBV5-6 to TRBJ2-2, with D uncertain. This CDR3 spans 15 amino acids. Trimming cost V 5 bases and J 10 bases, with 21 bases left between them. Germline V lookup: CDR1 SGHDT, CDR2 YYEEEE. The CDR3 is CASRLYGRPGEELFF. In DNA, the CDR3 is TGTGCCAGCAGGTTATACGGACGGCCCGGAGAGGAGCTGTTTTTT.

The chain's CDR3 is CASSSSGRVSYEQYF. As DNA, the CDR3 is TGTGCCAGCAGCTCTAGCGGGAGGGTATCCTACGAGCAGTACTTC. The chain uses TRBV5-4 and TRBJ2-7; 12 bases agree with TRBD2. Trimming took 3 bases from V and 1 from J; bases not matched to a gene: 2. The CDR3 spans 15 residues. Per the germline V gene, CDR1 is SGHNT and CDR2 is YYREEE (reference sequence).

The CDR3 nucleotides are TGCGCCAGCAGCTTGTCAGCACTGTCTGGAAACACCATATATTTT. It is translated as CASSLSALSGNTIYF. This rearrangement joins TRBV5-1 to TRBJ1-3; no reliable D call. With 1 base removed from V and 1 base from J, the gap between germline ends came to 9 bases. The CDR3 has 15 residues. From germline, CDR1 is SGHRS and CDR2 YFSETQ.

The chain recombines TRBV5-1 with TRBJ2-7, with D perhaps given as TRBD1 or TRBD2 (5 bases each). Germline CDR1 and CDR2: SGHRS and YFSETQ. This CDR3 has 16 residues. V dropped 3 bases and J dropped 4 bases, with 20 bases sitting between them. CDR3 loop: CASSSYSGGLSYEQYF. The CDR3 DNA sequence: TGCGCCAGCAGCTCTTATAGTGGGGGTTTATCGTACGAGCAGTACTTC.

The V gene is TRBV18, the J gene TRBJ2-7; TRBD2 might be the D (5 bases). V was trimmed by 2 bases and J by 2 bases, leaving 10 bases between them. Germline-derived CDR1 and CDR2 are KGHSH and LQKENI. This CDR3 contains 14 residues. The CDR3 region has the DNA TGTGCCAGCTCACCATTTGAGGGAACCTACGAGCAGTACTTC. Protein product: CASSPFEGTYEQYF.

The chain is built from TRBV5-1 and TRBJ1-1; D call uncertain. This CDR3 has 13 amino acids. Trimming took 4 bases from V and 8 from J, leaving 15 bases between them. Germline lookup yields CDR1 SGHRS and CDR2 YFSETQ. CDR3 bases: TGCGCCAGCAGCGGGAGGGAACAGACCGAAGCTTTCTTT. Translated, it gives CASSGREQTEAFF.

The CDR3 bases are TGTGCCAGCAGAGCGGGACAGGGGGTCTATGGCTACACCTTC. Protein sequence: CASRAGQGVYGYTF. The J gene is TRBJ1-2, the V gene TRBV6-6, with TRBD1 matching over 11 bases. The CDR3 consists of 14 residues. In germline, CDR1 is MNHNY, CDR2 SVGAGI (reference sequence). V trimming: 6 bases; J trimming: 4 bases; junction bases outside the gene matches: 4.